This note documents a single TCR beta chain sequence. This sample was included in a study of blood T cell repertoires in COVID-19. Libraries were prepared by immunoSEQ multiplex PCR; TCRdb keeps only in-frame clonotypes and omits some of them. The data show 250,000 or so clones, with approximately 83% seen just once and more than 5% held by the top ten. CDR1 and CDR2 from the germline V gene are MGHDK and SYGVNS. The V gene lost 2 bases and the J gene lost 8 bases, with 18 bases spanning the gap. This CDR3 is 16 amino acids long. The clonotype was recovered from a human donor in a cohort sampled during active COVID-19. The sequenced sample consisted of peripheral blood. The chain joins TRBV25-1 to TRBJ1-4; D remains unclear. CDR3 amino acids: CASSEVRIGRGEKLFF. CDR3 bases: TGTGCCAGCAGTGAAGTAAGGATCGGGAGAGGGGAAAAACTGTTTTTT.